The 15 T cell receptor beta chains below were found in one sample sequenced in a study of multiple sclerosis patients with progressive multifocal leukoencephalopathy. The time point is: time of PML onset. Method: immunoSEQ multiplex PCR; TCRdb's copy keeps in-frame clones and lacks some. The sample holds roughly 28,000 clones, around 83% seen once. The sample here was PBMCs, taken from a patient treated with natalizumab. The source of these receptors is a woman aged 25 to 39 with progressive multifocal leukoencephalopathy.

V usage is TRBV4-2 and J usage is TRBJ2-3; TRBD1 aligns across 9 bases. This CDR3 is 19 amino acids long. The trim removed 0 bases at V and 2 bases at J, leaving 12 bases unmatched. Germline CDR1 and CDR2: LGHNA and YNFKEQ. The CDR3 sequence: CASSQDGPRGQGYTDTQYF. The CDR3, as DNA: TGTGCCAGCAGCCAAGATGGCCCGCGGGGACAGGGCTACACAGATACGCAGTATTTT.

V gene TRBV10-3 combines with J gene TRBJ1-3, with D unclear. The V gene lost 4 bases and the J gene lost 5 bases, with 12 bases spanning the gap. This CDR3 has 14 amino acids. Germline-derived CDR1 and CDR2 are ENHRY and SYGVKD. The CDR3 is CAISGSQARNTIYF. CDR3 in DNA: TGTGCCATCAGTGGATCGCAAGCTAGAAACACCATATATTTT.

The chain is built from TRBV18 and TRBJ1-2; D may be TRBD1 (5 bases). In germline, CDR1 is KGHSH, CDR2 LQKENI. The CDR3 consists of 12 residues. Trimming removed 2 bases from V and 8 bases from J, with 9 bases in between. CDR3 sequence reads: CASSPETGGYTF. In nucleotides, the CDR3 is TGTGCCAGCTCACCAGAAACAGGAGGCTACACCTTC.

This chain connects TRBV30 to TRBJ2-3; D is uncertain. With 8 bases removed from V and 2 bases from J, the gap between germline ends came to 17 bases. Germline CDR1 is GTSNPN and CDR2 is SVGIG (reference sequence). This CDR3 spans 14 amino acids. The CDR3 DNA sequence: TGTGCCCGCGCCATAGGGTCCTTCACAGATACGCAGTATTTT. Translation: CARAIGSFTDTQYF.

The genes are TRBV4-3 and TRBJ2-1, with 8 positions matching TRBD2. The CDR3 loop spans 17 amino acids. CDR1 is LGHNA and CDR2 is YSLEER in the germline V gene. V shed 0 bases, J shed 0 bases, and the junction held 4 bases outside the gene matches. The CDR3 here is CASSQDVAGGSYNEQFF. The CDR3 nucleotides read TGCGCCAGCAGCCAAGACGTCGCGGGGGGCTCCTACAATGAGCAGTTCTTC.

This clone showed up just a few times. The rearrangement uses TRBV5-8 and TRBJ1-5; 11 nucleotides align to TRBD1. CDR1 SGHTS and CDR2 YDEGEE come from the germline V gene. After removal of 4 bases from V and 7 bases from J, the junction contained 1 base not matched to a gene. The CDR3 covers 13 residues. Written as DNA, the CDR3 is TGTGCCAGCAGCAGGGACAGGGGGCAGCCCCAGCATTTT. It encodes CASSRDRGQPQHF. The variable domain in full, completed from reference TRBV5-8 and TRBJ1-5, reads EAGVTQSPTHLIKTRGQQATLRCSPISGHTSVYWYQQALGLGLQFLLWYDEGEERNRGNFPPRFSGRQFPNYSSELNVNALELEDSALYLCASSRDRGQPQHFGDGTRLSIL.

The V and J genes are TRBV7-9 and TRBJ1-4; weak D call: TRBD1 (5 bases). Deletions cut 4 bases from V and 7 bases from J, with 10 bases between. The CDR3 runs to 13 residues. CDR1 SEHNR and CDR2 FQNEAQ come from the germline V gene (reference sequence). The CDR3 here is CASSSGVGEKLFF. CDR3 in DNA: TGTGCCAGCAGCTCGGGGGTGGGTGAAAAACTGTTTTTT.

This rearrangement joins TRBV7-2 to TRBJ2-1; possibly TRBD2 for D (5 bases). In germline, CDR1 is SGHTA, CDR2 FQGNSA. V lost 7 bases, J lost 0 bases, and 10 bases lay in between. The CDR3 is 14 residues long. The CDR3 coding sequence is TGTGCCAGCATTAGGGAGAGCTCCTACAATGAGCAGTTCTTC. Translated, it gives CASIRESSYNEQFF. Together with reference TRBV7-2 and TRBJ2-1, the CDR3 gives the full variable domain: GAGVSQSPSNKVTEKGKDVELRCDPISGHTALYWYRQSLGQGLEFLIYFQGNSAPDKSGLPSDRFSAERTGGSVSTLTIQRTQQEDSAVYLCASIRESSYNEQFFGPGTRLTVL.

The chain recombines TRBV6-1 with TRBJ2-7; maybe TRBD2 (6 bases). In germline, CDR1 is MNHNS, CDR2 SASEGT. Between the trimmed V and J ends, which lost 4 bases and 3 bases, there was a span of 16 bases. CDR3 length: 15 amino acids. For the CDR3, the DNA is TGTGCCAGCAGTGCCCCGGGACTTCGCAACTACGAGCAGTACTTC. This codes for CASSAPGLRNYEQYF.

This clone was observed a handful of times. The V gene is TRBV5-1, the J gene TRBJ2-2, with TRBD2 identical over 10 bases. Trimming removed 2 bases from V and 0 bases from J; junction bases left unmatched: 1. CDR1 is SGHRS and CDR2 is YFSETQ in the germline V gene. The CDR3 length is 16 residues. This CDR3 reads CASSFGLAANTGELFF. CDR3 DNA: TGCGCCAGCAGCTTCGGACTAGCGGCGAACACCGGGGAGCTGTTTTTT.

The J gene is TRBJ2-5, the V gene TRBV11-2; D is undetermined. Judging by the DNA end, TRBJ2-7 fits better; the J call may be wrong. The germline V gene encodes CDR1 SGHAT and CDR2 FQNNGV. CDR3 size: 12 residues. The CDR3 loop reads CASSLGRYEQYF. The DNA for the CDR3 is TGTGCCAGCAGCTTAGGTCGGTACGAGCAGTACTTC.

This sequence joins TRBV9 and TRBJ2-3; no reliable D call. Trimming removed 4 bases at V and 10 bases at J, with 13 bases between. The CDR3 runs to 12 residues. CDR1 is SGDLS and CDR2 is YYNGEE in the germline V gene. The CDR3 nucleotides are TGTGCCAGCAGCTCCCCCGGCCCGGCGCAGTATTTT. This translates into CASSSPGPAQYF.

The J gene is TRBJ1-1, the V gene TRBV28; 8 bases agree with TRBD1. Losses at the gene ends were 6 bases for V and 2 bases for J; bases not matched to a gene: 5. Germline V gene lookup returns CDR1 MDHEN and CDR2 SYDVKM. This CDR3 has 14 amino acids. In nucleotides, the CDR3 is TGTGCCAGCAGATCGACAGGGGCCAACACTGAAGCTTTCTTT. Encoded protein: CASRSTGANTEAFF.

The V gene is TRBV7-9, the J gene TRBJ2-3, with a possible D match to TRBD1 (6 bases). The CDR3 is 15 residues long. The V end lost 3 bases, the J end lost 2 bases, and 12 bases lay between the germline ends. CDR1 is SEHNR, CDR2 FQNEAQ, per germline (reference sequence). The CDR3, as DNA: TGTGCCAGCAGCTTGGACAGAGTTCCCACAGATACGCAGTATTTT. Its translation: CASSLDRVPTDTQYF.

The sample holds one count of this clone. The chain joins TRBV5-1 to TRBJ2-3; D is perhaps TRBD1 (5 bases). V was pared by 5 bases and J by 0 bases, with 10 bases between. Germline V gene lookup returns CDR1 SGHRS and CDR2 YFSETQ. The CDR3 is 14 amino acids. The CDR3 reads CASRQAPSTDTQYF. For the CDR3, the DNA is TGCGCCAGCAGACAGGCGCCTAGCACAGATACGCAGTATTTT.